The next 20 T cell receptor beta chains were all read from a single sample in a study of T cell responses to AZD1222 COVID-19 vaccine. Clones were sequenced by immunoSEQ multiplex PCR, and TCRdb holds only the in-frame ones, with some missing. The sample lists 66,000 or so clones, about 90% seen once, with around a sixth in the top ten. Source: peripheral blood, taken on day 0 of AZD1222 vaccination. The receptors here all came from an adult in good health.

This chain joins TRBV6-1 and TRBJ1-1; tentative D call: TRBD1 (5 bases). CDR1 and CDR2 from the germline V gene are MNHNS and SASEGT. This CDR3 spans 14 amino acids. Trimming removed 2 bases at V and 4 bases at J, with 11 bases between. Here the CDR3 reads CASSELGGTTEAFF. CDR3 nucleotides: TGTGCCAGCAGTGAACTCGGGGGGACCACTGAAGCTTTCTTT.

The gene calls are TRBV28 and TRBJ1-2; possibly TRBD1 for D (5 bases). The germline CDR1 and CDR2 sequences are MDHEN and SYDVKM. Between the trimmed V and J ends, which lost 3 bases and 2 bases, there was a span of 10 bases. The CDR3 has 14 residues. CDR3 residues: CASSLPGGNYGYTF. CDR3 DNA: TGTGCCAGCAGTTTGCCGGGGGGGAACTATGGCTACACCTTC.

The chain has TRBV9 and TRBJ2-1; tentative D call: TRBD2 (6 bases). Germline V lookup: CDR1 SGDLS, CDR2 YYNGEE. The CDR3 spans 17 residues. Trimming pared 4 bases from V and 7 bases from J, leaving 24 bases between. The CDR3 sequence is CASSPRGPTPLGNEQFF. In DNA form, the CDR3 reads TGTGCCAGCAGCCCGCGGGGACCGACCCCGCTAGGGAATGAGCAGTTCTTC.

This chain connects TRBV5-4 to TRBJ1-4; tentatively, D is TRBD1 (5 bases). CDR1 and CDR2 (germline): SGHNT, YYREEE (reference sequence). This CDR3 spans 16 amino acids. V gave up 0 bases and J gave up 2 bases, with 11 bases separating them. The CDR3 loop reads CASSLAGAGTNEKLFF. For the CDR3, the DNA is TGTGCCAGCAGCTTGGCCGGGGCTGGGACTAATGAAAAACTGTTTTTT. Variable domain in full (rest from reference TRBV5-4 and TRBJ1-4): ETGVTQSPTHLIKTRGQQVTLRCSSQSGHNTVSWYQQALGQGPQFIFQYYREEENGRGNFPPRFSGLQFPNYSSELNVNALELDDSALYLCASSLAGAGTNEKLFFGSGTQLSVL.

This clone was observed a few times. The chain uses TRBV28 and TRBJ2-1, with 9 bases that match TRBD2. Germline V gene sequence: CDR1 MDHEN, CDR2 SYDVKM. The CDR3 is 16 residues long. V was pared by 2 bases and J by 5 bases, with 7 bases of the junction left unmatched. The CDR3 is CASSLPRGRGNNEQFF. DNA for the CDR3: TGTGCCAGCAGTTTACCCCGCGGGAGGGGGAACAATGAGCAGTTCTTC.

V usage is TRBV6-4 and J usage is TRBJ1-5; D ambiguous. The V end lost 2 bases, the J end lost 1 base, and 12 bases lay between the germline ends. The CDR3 extends over 16 amino acids. From germline, CDR1 is MRHNA and CDR2 SNTAGT. The CDR3 spells CASSDGGSGSNQPQHF. Here the CDR3 DNA reads TGTGCCAGCAGTGACGGCGGCTCGGGGAGCAATCAGCCCCAGCATTTT.

The V call is TRBV27, the J call TRBJ2-1; unclear D gene. Germline-derived CDR1 and CDR2 are MNHEY and SMNVEV (reference sequence). V lost 7 bases and J 6 bases, leaving 22 bases between the germline ends. The CDR3 contains 16 residues. The CDR3 DNA sequence: TGTGCCAGCACCGAAAGTTGGGGTACTGCCCTCAATGAGCAGTTCTTC. It is translated as CASTESWGTALNEQFF.

The chain has TRBV5-5 and TRBJ1-1; perhaps TRBD1 as D (5 bases). CDR3 size: 15 residues. Germline V gives CDR1 SGHKS, CDR2 YYEKEE (reference sequence). V was shortened by 4 bases and J by 4 bases, with 17 bases between the two germline ends. In DNA, the CDR3 is TGTGCCAGCAGCACTCAGGGCCCCTTGGCCACTGAAGCTTTCTTT. Translating it yields CASSTQGPLATEAFF.

The chain carries TRBV7-6 and TRBJ1-4, with D hard to call. V was shortened by 1 base and J by 6 bases, with 3 bases between the two germline ends. This CDR3 is built from 12 residues. Per the germline V gene, CDR1 is SGHVS and CDR2 is FNYEAQ. The CDR3 DNA reads as TGTGCCAGCAGCTTAGAGGATGAAAAACTGTTTTTT. As protein: CASSLEDEKLFF. Using reference TRBV7-6 and TRBJ1-4 for the parts outside the CDR3, the full variable domain is GAGVSQSPRYKVTKRGQDVALRCDPISGHVSLYWYRQALGQGPEFLTYFNYEAQQDKSGLPNDRFSAERPEGSISTLTIQRTEQRDSAMYRCASSLEDEKLFFGSGTQLSVL.

The chain links TRBV18 to TRBJ2-7; 8 bases align to TRBD1. V was pared by 3 bases and J by 2 bases, with 6 bases of the junction left unmatched. Germline CDR1 and CDR2: KGHSH and LQKENI. The CDR3 has 15 amino acids. The CDR3 protein is CASSPVSQGAYEQYF. Written as DNA, the CDR3 is TGTGCCAGCTCACCCGTTTCACAGGGGGCCTACGAGCAGTACTTC.

The rearrangement uses TRBV29-1 and TRBJ2-7, with TRBD1 as a possible D gene (5 bases). Looked up from germline, CDR1 is SQVTM and CDR2 is ANQGSEA. V lost 0 bases to trimming and J lost 2 bases, with 14 bases between them. The CDR3 has 15 residues. CDR3 DNA: TGCAGCGTTGAAGACCGGAAGGGGCCACCCTACGAGCAGTACTTC. As protein: CSVEDRKGPPYEQYF.

This chain uses TRBV30 with TRBJ1-3; tentatively, D is TRBD1 (5 bases). This CDR3 comprises 13 residues. Germline CDR1 is GTSNPN and CDR2 is SVGIG (reference sequence). The CDR3 loop reads CASGVGSGNTIYF. CDR3 sequence (DNA): TGTGCGTCGGGGGTAGGGTCTGGAAACACCATATATTTT.

This rearrangement joins TRBV3-1 (or the pseudogene TRBV3-2) to TRBJ1-2; D gene uncertain. Between the trimmed V and J ends, which lost 0 bases and 7 bases, there was a span of 12 bases. Germline loops: CDR1 LGHDT, CDR2 YNNKEL (reference sequence). This CDR3 region has 14 residues. The DNA of the CDR3 is TGTGCCAGCAGCCAAGATCTAAGGCGGGGTGGCTACACCTTC. It encodes CASSQDLRRGGYTF.

The chain carries TRBV5-6 and TRBJ2-7; D gene uncertain. Germline loops: CDR1 SGHDT, CDR2 YYEEEE. V was trimmed by 4 bases and J by 2 bases, leaving 10 bases between them. CDR3 length: 13 amino acids. This CDR3 is CASSIGRTYEQYF. Here the CDR3 DNA reads TGTGCCAGCAGCATCGGACGTACCTACGAGCAGTACTTC.

In nucleotides, the CDR3 is TGTGCCAGCAGCTTAGGGCCACAGTGGGCTAACTATGGCTACACCTTC. It encodes CASSLGPQWANYGYTF. J is TRBJ1-2 and V is TRBV11-3; unclear D gene. Trimming stripped 1 base from V and 0 bases from J, with 12 bases between. The germline CDR1 and CDR2 sequences are SGHNT and YENEEA. The CDR3 sequence is 16 residues long.

The CDR3 here is CASSEWNPGVYGYTF. DNA for the CDR3: TGTGCCAGCAGTGAATGGAACCCGGGGGTCTATGGCTACACCTTC. The gene calls are TRBV25-1 and TRBJ1-2, with D tentatively TRBD1 (5 bases). From germline, CDR1 is MGHDK and CDR2 SYGVNS. Trimming cost V 1 base and J 4 bases, with 13 bases left between them. The CDR3 is made up of 15 amino acids.

The V call is TRBV20-1, the J call TRBJ1-6; D not resolved. The CDR3 runs 15 residues. V lost 3 bases and J 5 bases, leaving 14 bases between the germline ends. The V gene's germline CDR1 is DFQATT and CDR2 SNEGSKA (reference sequence). CDR3 bases: TGCAGTGCTAGTCCTCCACAGATCAATAATTCACCCCTCCACTTT. Translating gives CSASPPQINNSPLHF.

This chain connects TRBV4-2 to TRBJ2-7; 9 bases line up with TRBD2. CDR3 size: 15 residues. The germline gives CDR1 LGHNA, CDR2 YNFKEQ. The J segment lost 2 bases and the V segment lost 3 bases, leaving 5 bases of the junction unmatched. The CDR3 DNA reads TGTGCCAGCAGCCATGCTAGCGGGGCAACCTACGAGCAGTACTTC. Its translation is CASSHASGATYEQYF.

The chain recombines TRBV6-5 with TRBJ2-5, with D hard to call. The V gene lost 6 bases and the J gene lost 5 bases, with 10 bases spanning the gap. The CDR3 spans 12 residues. Germline V lookup: CDR1 MNHEY, CDR2 SVGAGI. This CDR3 is CASSVLRETQYF. In nucleotides, the CDR3 is TGTGCCAGCAGCGTACTTAGGGAGACCCAGTACTTC.

This chain connects TRBV5-1 to TRBJ1-4, with 9 bases identical to TRBD1. V lost 5 bases and J lost 6; bases outside the gene matches: 14. The CDR3 covers 17 residues. Germline V gene sequence: CDR1 SGHRS, CDR2 YFSETQ. The DNA of the CDR3 is TGCGCCAGCAGGAGGTCGGGACAGGGAATTATAGATGAAAAACTGTTTTTT. It codes for CASRRSGQGIIDEKLFF.